The rows below give T cell receptor beta chains drawn from one sample of a study of CD8 T cells in Susac syndrome. TCRdb used MiXCR to reprocess the immunoSEQ multiplex PCR reads, holding one entry per CDR3 protein. Of some 180,000 distinct CDR3 sequences in the sample, 85% to 95% are singletons; the top ten hold more than 0.1%. The sequenced material came from CD4+ T cells from PBMCs. The receptor source for this set is a human donor in good health. CDR3s include the opening cysteine and the closing phenylalanine or tryptophan. A D gene is named only where the DNA matches it firmly. Clone size is not always given. Where it is, it says once, few, many or a class for expanded clones.

D: NA; size: NA; J: TRBJ1-4; V: TRBV12-3/TRBV12-4; CDR3: CASTGLYHEKLFF; DNA: TGTGCCAGCACGGGGCTTTATCATGAAAAACTGTTTTTT
D: NA; size: once; J: TRBJ2-7; V: TRBV7-9; CDR3: CASSLDFRYEQYF; DNA: TGTGCCAGCAGCTTAGACTTTCGCTACGAGCAGTACTTC
D: TRBD2; size: NA; J: TRBJ2-1; V: TRBV20-1; CDR3: CSASGTSGYNEQFF; DNA: TGCAGTGCTTCCGGGACTAGCGGATACAATGAGCAGTTCTTC
D: NA; size: NA; J: TRBJ1-2; V: TRBV20-1; CDR3: CSASQSQPGGYTF; DNA: TGCAGTGCTAGTCAGTCGCAACCTGGAGGGTACACCTTC
D: TRBD2; size: NA; J: TRBJ2-7; V: TRBV20-1; CDR3: CSALPGTSSYEQYF; DNA: TGCAGTGCTTTACCCGGGACTAGCTCCTACGAGCAGTACTTC
D: TRBD2; size: NA; J: TRBJ2-1; V: TRBV30; CDR3: CAWSVRAGGGNEQFF; DNA: TGTGCCTGGAGTGTACGAGCGGGAGGAGGAAATGAGCAGTTCTTC
D: NA; size: NA; J: TRBJ2-4; V: TRBV15; CDR3: CATSRDIAENIQYF; DNA: TGTGCCACCAGCAGAGATATTGCAGAAAACATTCAGTACTTC
D: NA; size: NA; J: TRBJ1-2; V: TRBV29-1; CDR3: CSVEGGGGYTF; DNA: TGCAGCGTTGAAGGGGGGGGCGGCTACACCTTC
D: NA; size: NA; J: TRBJ2-3; V: TRBV6-2/TRBV6-3; CDR3: CASGRGRGTSTDTQYF; DNA: TGTGCCAGCGGAAGGGGACGGGGAACTAGCACAGATACGCAGTATTTT
D: NA; size: NA; J: TRBJ2-7; V: TRBV15; CDR3: CATSSGHGDTAQYF; DNA: TGTGCCACCAGCAGTGGTCACGGCGACACAGCGCAGTACTTC
D: NA; size: NA; J: TRBJ2-7; V: TRBV20-1; CDR3: CSATRDTPGEQYF; DNA: TGCAGTGCTACCCGGGACACCCCGGGCGAGCAGTACTTC
D: NA; size: NA; J: TRBJ2-2; V: TRBV18; CDR3: CASSPSARGHNTGELFF; DNA: TGTGCCAGCTCACCAAGCGCCCGTGGACACAACACCGGGGAGCTGTTTTTT
D: NA; size: NA; J: TRBJ1-1; V: TRBV29-1; CDR3: CSAEGNLNTEAFF; DNA: TGCAGCGCCGAGGGGAACTTGAACACTGAAGCTTTCTTT
D: TRBD2; size: NA; J: TRBJ2-1; V: TRBV6-2/TRBV6-3; CDR3: CASARTSGYNEQFF; DNA: TGTGCCAGCGCCCGGACTAGCGGTTACAATGAGCAGTTCTTC
D: TRBD2; size: NA; J: TRBJ2-3; V: TRBV5-1; CDR3: CASSSNSLAGGVFFTDTQYF; DNA: TGCGCCAGCAGCTCTAACTCACTAGCGGGAGGAGTCTTTTTCACAGATACGCAGTATTTT
D: NA; size: NA; J: TRBJ1-2; V: TRBV29-1; CDR3: CSVGDNNYGYTF; DNA: TGCAGCGTCGGGGACAACAACTATGGCTACACCTTC
D: TRBD1; size: once; J: TRBJ2-7; V: TRBV6-2/TRBV6-3; CDR3: CASSYRRDRAYEQYF; DNA: TGTGCCAGCAGTTACCGCCGGGACAGGGCCTACGAGCAGTACTTC
D: TRBD1; size: NA; J: TRBJ2-5; V: TRBV20-1; CDR3: CSVGTGKETQYF; DNA: TGCAGTGTAGGGACAGGGAAAGAGACCCAGTACTTC
D: NA; size: NA; J: TRBJ2-5; V: TRBV18; CDR3: CASSVRDSETQYF; DNA: TGTGCCAGCTCCGTCAGGGATTCGGAGACCCAGTACTTC
D: TRBD2; size: once; J: TRBJ2-7; V: TRBV3-1; CDR3: CASSQGLADLYEQYF; DNA: TGTGCCAGCAGCCAAGGACTAGCGGACCTCTACGAGCAGTACTTC
D: NA; size: NA; J: TRBJ2-1; V: TRBV29-1; CDR3: CSVDWQREQFF; DNA: TGCAGCGTTGACTGGCAGAGGGAGCAGTTCTTC
D: NA; size: NA; J: TRBJ2-3; V: TRBV19; CDR3: CASSIRQSTDTQYF; DNA: TGTGCCAGTAGTATCCGACAGAGCACAGATACGCAGTATTTT
D: NA; size: NA; J: TRBJ1-2; V: TRBV12-3/TRBV12-4; CDR3: CASSSTDALGYTF; DNA: TGTGCCAGCAGTTCGACAGACGCCTTAGGCTACACCTTC
D: NA; size: NA; J: TRBJ2-3; V: TRBV29-1; CDR3: CSVGPTGGSTDTQYF; DNA: TGCAGCGTTGGGCCCACTGGTGGTAGCACAGATACGCAGTATTTT
D: NA; size: NA; J: TRBJ2-3; V: TRBV6-5; CDR3: CASSWTETDTQYF; DNA: TGTGCCAGCAGCTGGACAGAGACAGATACGCAGTATTTT
D: NA; size: NA; J: TRBJ2-1; V: TRBV20-1; CDR3: CSARWAGDEQFF; DNA: TGCAGTGCTAGATGGGCCGGGGATGAGCAGTTCTTC
D: NA; size: NA; J: TRBJ1-5; V: TRBV9; CDR3: CASSAGQLDQPQHF; DNA: TGTGCCAGCAGCGCCGGGCAGCTTGATCAGCCCCAGCATTTT
D: NA; size: NA; J: TRBJ1-2; V: TRBV28; CDR3: CASSFKAGLGYTF; DNA: TGTGCCAGCAGTTTTAAGGCGGGACTAGGCTACACCTTC
D: TRBD1; size: NA; J: TRBJ1-1; V: TRBV20-1; CDR3: CSAREGQARPEAFF; DNA: TGCAGTGCTAGAGAGGGACAGGCGAGACCTGAAGCTTTCTTT
D: NA; size: NA; J: TRBJ2-1; V: TRBV6-2/TRBV6-3; CDR3: CASSRTGYNEQFF; DNA: TGTGCCAGCAGTCGAACAGGGTACAATGAGCAGTTCTTC
D: TRBD1; size: once; J: TRBJ1-1; V: TRBV5-1; CDR3: CASSSSRDRAEAFF; DNA: TGCGCCAGCAGCTCGTCCCGGGACAGAGCTGAAGCTTTCTTT
D: TRBD2; size: NA; J: TRBJ2-7; V: TRBV4-3; CDR3: CASSRIRGVYEQYF; DNA: TGCGCCAGCAGCCGGATACGGGGGGTCTACGAGCAGTACTTC
D: TRBD1; size: NA; J: TRBJ2-1; V: TRBV20-1; CDR3: CSASLSGQGYNEQFF; DNA: TGCAGTGCTAGTCTCTCGGGACAGGGGTACAATGAGCAGTTCTTC
D: TRBD2; size: NA; J: TRBJ2-7; V: TRBV29-1; CDR3: CSVGGLAGGPYEQYF; DNA: TGCAGCGTCGGGGGACTAGCGGGAGGGCCGTACGAGCAGTACTTC
D: NA; size: NA; J: TRBJ2-7; V: TRBV23-1; CDR3: CASSHARGTLEQYF; DNA: TGCGCCAGCAGTCATGCCAGGGGAACCCTCGAGCAGTACTTC
D: NA; size: NA; J: TRBJ2-7; V: TRBV30; CDR3: CAWSFSLYYEQYF; DNA: TGTGCCTGGAGTTTTAGCCTCTACTACGAGCAGTACTTC
D: TRBD2; size: NA; J: TRBJ2-1; V: TRBV23-1; CDR3: CASSQLNTELAEVYNEQFF; DNA: TGCGCCAGCAGTCAACTGAATACAGAACTAGCGGAGGTCTACAATGAGCAGTTCTTC
D: TRBD1; size: NA; J: TRBJ2-7; V: TRBV18; CDR3: CASSPPTGGIYEQYF; DNA: TGTGCCAGCTCACCTCCGACAGGGGGGATCTACGAGCAGTACTTC
D: NA; size: NA; J: TRBJ2-2; V: TRBV28; CDR3: CASKRLTGELFF; DNA: TGTGCCAGCAAAAGGCTCACCGGGGAGCTGTTTTTT
D: TRBD2; size: NA; J: TRBJ2-1; V: TRBV29-1; CDR3: CSVEEGAPGGYEQFF; DNA: TGCAGCGTTGAAGAAGGAGCACCGGGGGGATATGAGCAGTTCTTC
D: NA; size: NA; J: TRBJ1-6; V: TRBV3-1; CDR3: CASSMNRVYSPLHF; DNA: TGTGCCAGCAGCATGAATAGGGTTTATTCACCCCTCCACTTT
D: NA; size: NA; J: TRBJ1-1; V: TRBV4-3; CDR3: CASSQVVTLNTEAFF; DNA: TGCGCCAGCAGCCAAGTCGTGACATTGAACACTGAAGCTTTCTTT
D: NA; size: NA; J: TRBJ2-1; V: TRBV30; CDR3: CAWSVWRGRSEQFF; DNA: TGTGCCTGGAGTGTTTGGAGGGGACGTAGTGAGCAGTTCTTC
D: NA; size: once; J: TRBJ1-2; V: TRBV5-4; CDR3: CASGQSPNYGYTF; DNA: TGTGCCAGCGGGCAGTCCCCCAACTATGGCTACACCTTC
D: NA; size: NA; J: TRBJ2-2; V: TRBV5-1; CDR3: CASSKGDANTGELFF; DNA: TGCGCCAGCAGCAAGGGAGACGCGAACACCGGGGAGCTGTTTTTT
D: TRBD2; size: NA; J: TRBJ2-1; V: TRBV29-1; CDR3: CSVSRAGAGNEQFF; DNA: TGCAGCGTCTCCAGGGCGGGAGCCGGCAATGAGCAGTTCTTC
D: NA; size: NA; J: TRBJ2-3; V: TRBV7-3; CDR3: CASKNIGTDTQYF; DNA: TGTGCCAGCAAAAATATAGGAACAGATACGCAGTATTTT
D: NA; size: NA; J: TRBJ1-5; V: TRBV2; CDR3: CASSDQGKPNQPQHF; DNA: TGTGCCAGCAGTGACCAGGGGAAACCTAATCAGCCCCAGCATTTT
D: TRBD1; size: NA; J: TRBJ2-5; V: TRBV7-9; CDR3: CASSPGQGAIQETQYF; DNA: TGTGCCAGCAGCCCGGGACAGGGGGCGATTCAAGAGACCCAGTACTTC